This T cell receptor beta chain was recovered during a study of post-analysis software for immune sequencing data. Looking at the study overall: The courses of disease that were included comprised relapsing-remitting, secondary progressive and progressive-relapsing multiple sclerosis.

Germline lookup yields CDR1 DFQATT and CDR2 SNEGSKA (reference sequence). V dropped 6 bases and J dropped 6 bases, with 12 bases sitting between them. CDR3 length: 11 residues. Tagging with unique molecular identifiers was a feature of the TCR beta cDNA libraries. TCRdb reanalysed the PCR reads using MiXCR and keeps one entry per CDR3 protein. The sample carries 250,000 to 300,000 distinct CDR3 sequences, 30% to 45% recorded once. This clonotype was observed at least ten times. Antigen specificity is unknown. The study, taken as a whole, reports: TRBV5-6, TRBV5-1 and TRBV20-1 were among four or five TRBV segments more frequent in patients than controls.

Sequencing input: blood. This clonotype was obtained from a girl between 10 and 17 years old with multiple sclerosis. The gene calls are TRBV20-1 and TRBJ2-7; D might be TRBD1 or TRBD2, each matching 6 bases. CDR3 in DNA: TGCAGTGCACTCGGGGGCATCGAGCAGTACTTC. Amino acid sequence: CSALGGIEQYF.